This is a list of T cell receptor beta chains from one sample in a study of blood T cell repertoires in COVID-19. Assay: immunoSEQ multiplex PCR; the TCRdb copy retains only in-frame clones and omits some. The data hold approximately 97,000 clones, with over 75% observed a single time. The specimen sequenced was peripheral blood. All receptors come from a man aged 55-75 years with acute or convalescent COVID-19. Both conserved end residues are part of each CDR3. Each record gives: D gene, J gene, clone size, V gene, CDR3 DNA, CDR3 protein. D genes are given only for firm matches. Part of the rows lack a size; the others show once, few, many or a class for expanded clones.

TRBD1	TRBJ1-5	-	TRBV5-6	TGTGCCAGCAGCAGGGGGGACAGGGTGAGCAATCAGCCCCAGCATTTT	CASSRGDRVSNQPQHF
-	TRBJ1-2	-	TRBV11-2	TGTGCCAGCAGCTTAGTGCCGGCAGGGAAAGGTGGCTACACCTTC	CASSLVPAGKGGYTF
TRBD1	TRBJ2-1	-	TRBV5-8	TGTGCCAGCAGCTTGGTGGGGACAGGGGGCAATGAGCAGTTCTTC	CASSLVGTGGNEQFF
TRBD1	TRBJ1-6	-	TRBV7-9	TGTGCCAGCAGACGGGGACAGCTTAATTCACCCCTCCACTTT	CASRRGQLNSPLHF
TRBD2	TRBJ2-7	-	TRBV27	TGTGCCAGCAGTCCGCGTGGACTAGCGGGAGTATACGAGCAGTACTTC	CASSPRGLAGVYEQYF
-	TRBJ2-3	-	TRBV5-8	TGTGCCAGCAGCTTCGCGGGGTGGGGAGATACGCAGTATTTT	CASSFAGWGDTQYF
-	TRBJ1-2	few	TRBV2	TGTGCCAGCAGCCAGACTCAAGTGATCTATGGCTACACCTTC	CASSQTQVIYGYTF
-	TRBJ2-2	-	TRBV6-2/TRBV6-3	TGTGCCAGCAGTTTCGACTGGGCCGGGGAGCTGTTTTTT	CASSFDWAGELFF
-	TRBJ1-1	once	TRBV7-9	TGTGCCAGCAGCTTAGGAATCGGGGGAGGGAACACTGAAGCTTTCTTT	CASSLGIGGGNTEAFF
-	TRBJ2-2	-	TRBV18	TGTGCCAGCTCACCACCAAATAACCAGGGACTCGGGGAGCTGTTTTTT	CASSPPNNQGLGELFF
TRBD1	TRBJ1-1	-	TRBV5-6	TGTGCCAGCAGCTTCCTTATGACAGGGGGACGTAGTAGCACTGAAGCTTTCTTT	CASSFLMTGGRSSTEAFF
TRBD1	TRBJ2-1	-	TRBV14	TGTGCCAGCAGCCGCCCCGGGACAGGGGGAAATGAGCAGTTCTTC	CASSRPGTGGNEQFF
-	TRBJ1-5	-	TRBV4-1	TGCGCCAGCAGCAATCCGGGACACTACAATCAGCCCCAGCATTTT	CASSNPGHYNQPQHF
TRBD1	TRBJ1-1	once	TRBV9	TGTGCCAGCAGCGTAGTCGGACAGGGGACTGAAGCTTTCTTT	CASSVVGQGTEAFF
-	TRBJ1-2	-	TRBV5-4	TGTGCCAGCAGCTTGGACGGTCGCTACACCTTC	CASSLDGRYTF
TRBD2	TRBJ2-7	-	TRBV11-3	TGTGCCAGCAGCTTTATCCTAGCGGGAGACTACGAGCAGTACTTC	CASSFILAGDYEQYF
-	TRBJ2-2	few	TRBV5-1	TGCGCCAGCAGCTGGACAGCCGACACCGGGGAGCTGTTTTTT	CASSWTADTGELFF
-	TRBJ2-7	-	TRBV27	TGTGCCAGCAGTGTACGGGTTTCCTACGAGCAGTACTTC	CASSVRVSYEQYF
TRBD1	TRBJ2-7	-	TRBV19	TGTGCCAGTAGTAAATCCGGGACAGGGTCCTACGAGCAGTACTTC	CASSKSGTGSYEQYF
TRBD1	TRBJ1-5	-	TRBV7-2	TGTGCCAGCAGCCCCCCGACAGGGAGCGAGCAGCCCCAGCATTTT	CASSPPTGSEQPQHF
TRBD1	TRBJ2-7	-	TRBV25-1	TGTGCCAGCAGGGGGGACAGGGAGGGGCAAGGGCAGTACTTC	CASRGDREGQGQYF
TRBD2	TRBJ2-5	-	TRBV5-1	TGCGCCAGCAGCTTGGATTCTAGCGGGCAAGAGACCCAGTACTTC	CASSLDSSGQETQYF
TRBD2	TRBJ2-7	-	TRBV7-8	TGTGCCAGCAGCTTAGAAACCCCGGGACTAGGTGGCGAGCAGTACTTC	CASSLETPGLGGEQYF